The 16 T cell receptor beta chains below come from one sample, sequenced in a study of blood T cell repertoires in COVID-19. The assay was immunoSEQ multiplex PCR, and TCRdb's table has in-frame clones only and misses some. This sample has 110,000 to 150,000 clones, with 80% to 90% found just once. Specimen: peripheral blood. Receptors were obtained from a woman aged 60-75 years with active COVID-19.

The CDR3 nucleotides are TGTGCCAGCTCACCAGGACCGGGGAGGACTGAAGCTTTCTTT. It translates to CASSPGPGRTEAFF. The V and J genes are TRBV18 and TRBJ1-1; D uncertain. The CDR3 has 14 residues. The germline V gene has CDR1 KGHSH and CDR2 LQKENI. Deletions cut 2 bases from V and 5 bases from J, with 12 bases between.

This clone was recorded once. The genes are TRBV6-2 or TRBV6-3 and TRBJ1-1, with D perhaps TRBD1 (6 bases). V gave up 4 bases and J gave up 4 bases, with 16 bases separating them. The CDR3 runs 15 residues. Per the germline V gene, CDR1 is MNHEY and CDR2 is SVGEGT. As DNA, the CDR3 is TGTGCCAGCAGTTCCCAACAGGGTGGGGGCACTGAAGCTTTCTTT. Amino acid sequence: CASSSQQGGGTEAFF.

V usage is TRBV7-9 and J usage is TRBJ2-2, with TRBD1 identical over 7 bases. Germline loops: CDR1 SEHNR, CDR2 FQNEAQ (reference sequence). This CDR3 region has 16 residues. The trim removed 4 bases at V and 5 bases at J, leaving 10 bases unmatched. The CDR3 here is CASSSSGTVRTGELFF. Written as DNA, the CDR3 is TGTGCCAGCAGCTCATCGGGGACAGTAAGGACCGGGGAGCTGTTTTTT.

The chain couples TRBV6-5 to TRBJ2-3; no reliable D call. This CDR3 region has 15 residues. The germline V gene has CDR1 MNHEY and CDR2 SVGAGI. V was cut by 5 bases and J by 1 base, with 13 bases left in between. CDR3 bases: TGTGCCAGCAGTATACACGGCGGAGGCACAGATACGCAGTATTTT. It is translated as CASSIHGGGTDTQYF.

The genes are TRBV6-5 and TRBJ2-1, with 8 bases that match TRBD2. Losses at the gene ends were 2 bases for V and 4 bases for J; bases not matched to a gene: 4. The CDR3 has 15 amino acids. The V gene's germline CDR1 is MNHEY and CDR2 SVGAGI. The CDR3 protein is CASSYPGGGYNEQFF. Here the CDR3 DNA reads TGTGCCAGCAGTTACCCCGGCGGGGGGTACAATGAGCAGTTCTTC.

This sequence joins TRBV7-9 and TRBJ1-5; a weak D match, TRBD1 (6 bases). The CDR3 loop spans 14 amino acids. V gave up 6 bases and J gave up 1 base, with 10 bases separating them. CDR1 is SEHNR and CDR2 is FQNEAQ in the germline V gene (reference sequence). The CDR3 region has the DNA TGTGCCAGCAGTAACACAGGGAGCAATCAGCCCCAGCATTTT. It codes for CASSNTGSNQPQHF.

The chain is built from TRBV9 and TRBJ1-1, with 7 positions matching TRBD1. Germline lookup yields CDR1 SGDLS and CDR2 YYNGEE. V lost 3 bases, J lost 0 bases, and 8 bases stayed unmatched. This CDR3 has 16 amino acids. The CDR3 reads CASSARDRPMNTEAFF. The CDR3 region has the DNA TGTGCCAGCAGCGCGCGGGACAGACCTATGAACACTGAAGCTTTCTTT.

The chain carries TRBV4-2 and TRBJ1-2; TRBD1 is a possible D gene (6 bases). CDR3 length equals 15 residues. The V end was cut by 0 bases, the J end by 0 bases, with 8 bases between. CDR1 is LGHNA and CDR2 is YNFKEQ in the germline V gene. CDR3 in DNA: TGTGCCAGCAGCCAAGATCAGGGGACTAACTATGGCTACACCTTC. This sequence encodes CASSQDQGTNYGYTF.

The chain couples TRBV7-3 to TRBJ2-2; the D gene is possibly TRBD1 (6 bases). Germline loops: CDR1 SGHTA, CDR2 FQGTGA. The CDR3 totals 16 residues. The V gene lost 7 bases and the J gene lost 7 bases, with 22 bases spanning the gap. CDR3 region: CASILSTGGFSGELFF. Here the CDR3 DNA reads TGTGCCAGCATCCTTTCGACAGGCGGTTTTAGCGGGGAGCTGTTTTTT.

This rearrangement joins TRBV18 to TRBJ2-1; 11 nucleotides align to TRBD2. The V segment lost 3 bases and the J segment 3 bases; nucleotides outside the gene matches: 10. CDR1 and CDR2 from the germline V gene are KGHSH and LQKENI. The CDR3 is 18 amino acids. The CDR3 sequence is CASSPTGTSGPNYNEQFF. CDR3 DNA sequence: TGTGCCAGCTCACCCACCGGGACTAGCGGACCGAACTACAATGAGCAGTTCTTC.

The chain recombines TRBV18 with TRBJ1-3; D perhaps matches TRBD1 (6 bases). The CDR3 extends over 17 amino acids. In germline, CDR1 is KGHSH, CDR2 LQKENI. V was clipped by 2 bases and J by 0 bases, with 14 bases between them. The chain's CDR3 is CASSPWTAASSGNTIYF. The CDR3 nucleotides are TGTGCCAGCTCACCATGGACAGCCGCTAGCTCTGGAAACACCATATATTTT.

The CDR3 loop is CASSIDLAGGTYEQYF. The CDR3 coding sequence is TGTGCCAGTAGTATAGATCTAGCGGGAGGAACCTACGAGCAGTACTTC. The chain has TRBV19 and TRBJ2-7; 11 bases are shared with TRBD2. In germline, CDR1 is LNHDA, CDR2 SQIVND (reference sequence). The CDR3 totals 16 residues. The ends lost 0 bases at V and 2 bases at J; junction bases unmatched: 3.

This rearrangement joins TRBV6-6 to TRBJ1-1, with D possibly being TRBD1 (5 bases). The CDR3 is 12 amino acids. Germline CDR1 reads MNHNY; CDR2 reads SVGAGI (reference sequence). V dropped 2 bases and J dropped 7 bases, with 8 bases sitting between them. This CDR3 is CASSYGDSEAFF. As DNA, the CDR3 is TGTGCCAGCAGTTACGGAGACAGTGAAGCTTTCTTT.

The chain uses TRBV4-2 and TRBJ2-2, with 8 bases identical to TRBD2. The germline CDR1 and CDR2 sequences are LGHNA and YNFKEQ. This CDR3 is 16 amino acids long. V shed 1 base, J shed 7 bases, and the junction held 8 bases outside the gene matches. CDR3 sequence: CASSQGSGRSVGELFF. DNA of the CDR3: TGTGCCAGCAGCCAAGGAAGCGGGAGATCTGTCGGGGAGCTGTTTTTT.

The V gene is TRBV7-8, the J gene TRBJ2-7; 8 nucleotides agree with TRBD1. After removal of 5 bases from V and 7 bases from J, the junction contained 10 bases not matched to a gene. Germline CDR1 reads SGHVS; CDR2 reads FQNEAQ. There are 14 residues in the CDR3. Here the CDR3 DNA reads TGTGCCAGCAGCCCCGGGACAGGACCTAGGGAGCAGTACTTC. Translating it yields CASSPGTGPREQYF.

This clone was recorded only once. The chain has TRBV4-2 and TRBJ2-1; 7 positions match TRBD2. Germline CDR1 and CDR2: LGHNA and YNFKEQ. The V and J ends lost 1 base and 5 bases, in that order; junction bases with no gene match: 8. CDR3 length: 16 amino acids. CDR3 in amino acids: CASSQGMGGNNNEQFF. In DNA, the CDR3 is TGTGCCAGCAGCCAAGGGATGGGAGGGAACAACAATGAGCAGTTCTTC.